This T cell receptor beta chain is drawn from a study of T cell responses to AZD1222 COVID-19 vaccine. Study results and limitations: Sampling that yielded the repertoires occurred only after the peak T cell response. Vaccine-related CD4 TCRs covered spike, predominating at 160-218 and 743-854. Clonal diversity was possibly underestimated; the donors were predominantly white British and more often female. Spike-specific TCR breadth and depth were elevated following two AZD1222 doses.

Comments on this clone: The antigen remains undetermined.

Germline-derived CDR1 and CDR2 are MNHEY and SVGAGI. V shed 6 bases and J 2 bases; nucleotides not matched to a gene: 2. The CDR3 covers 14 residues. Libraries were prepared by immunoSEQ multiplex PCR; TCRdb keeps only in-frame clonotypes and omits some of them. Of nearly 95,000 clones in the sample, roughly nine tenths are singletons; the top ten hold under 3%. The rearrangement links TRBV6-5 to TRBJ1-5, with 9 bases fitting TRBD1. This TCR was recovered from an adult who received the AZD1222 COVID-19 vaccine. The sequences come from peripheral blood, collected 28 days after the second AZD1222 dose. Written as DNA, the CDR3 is TGTGCCAGCAGGGACAGGGGTGGCAATCAGCCCCAGCATTTT. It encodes CASRDRGGNQPQHF.